Reported below is one T cell receptor (beta chain). The data are from a study of early stage breast cancer tumors. Study details: Samples were sequenced at 9 to 10-fold average coverage.

Blood replicates held 0.5 ug DNA, tumor or normal breast around 1.5 ug, two each. Generated by immunoSEQ multiplex PCR, the TCRdb table keeps only in-frame clones and is missing some. The sample has roughly 21,000 clones, roughly three quarters seen once; the top ten hold about a quarter. The CDR3 is 16 residues long. Germline lookup yields CDR1 LNHDA and CDR2 SQIVND (reference sequence). The V and J ends lost 6 bases and 4 bases, in that order; junction bases with no gene match: 14. This sequence joins TRBV19 and TRBJ1-2; 7 nucleotides agree with TRBD1. The receptor was isolated from a person aged 55 to 70 with breast cancer. The specimen sequenced was blood. Here the CDR3 reads CASSPSEGGAGYGYTF. CDR3 DNA sequence: TGTGCCAGTAGCCCCTCCGAAGGGGGCGCAGGCTATGGCTACACCTTC.